These 21 T cell receptor beta chains share one sample of origin, sequenced in a study of Tregs in tolerant kidney transplant recipients. Related graft donors supplied nonmyeloablative bone marrow transplants, and mixed chimerism was transient. Sequencing used immunoSEQ multiplex PCR; TCRdb keeps in-frame clones, though not all of them. The table lists roughly 14,000 clones, with 25% to 30% in the top ten. This specimen was CD8+ T cells from blood (PBMCs), taken 6 months after the transplant. Source of these receptors: a human patient who received a combined kidney and bone marrow transplant. The T cells may partly be graft donor cells.

The sequenced CDR3 bases are TGTGCCAGCAGCCATGGGACAGGGAAATCCTACGAG. This encodes CASSHGTGKSYE. The whole CDR3 reads CASSHGTGKSYEQYF. The rearrangement links TRBV7-6 to TRBJ2-7; 9 positions match TRBD1. The read is 3 residues too short to cover the CDR3 end, so that end is filled in from the germline J gene. Germline CDR1 SGHVS, CDR2 FNYEAQ. The CDR3 sequence is 15 residues long. Trimming at V came to 5 bases and at J to 1 base, leaving 6 bases not matched to a gene.

A word on this clone: The read comes to an end 3 residues before the CDR3 does, leaving the germline J gene to fill in the end. V usage is TRBV7-2 and J usage is TRBJ2-7; a possible D gene is TRBD1 (6 bases). Germline V lookup: CDR1 SGHTA, CDR2 FQGNSA. CDR3 length: 16 residues. The DNA read from the CDR3 is TGTGCAAGTCGCTTAGCGACCCCAGGCAGGGGTTACGAG. It translates to CASRLATPGRGYE. The complete CDR3 reads CASRLATPGRGYEQYF.

Notes on this clone: The read ends 3 residues before the CDR3 terminus; that terminus is restored from the germline J gene. The chain employs TRBV6-2 or TRBV6-3 and TRBJ2-5; a possible D gene is TRBD1 (6 bases). The V end was cut by 5 bases, the J end by 2 bases, with 12 bases between. CDR1 and CDR2 (germline): MNHEY, SVGEGT. The CDR3 length is 14 residues. The DNA read from the CDR3 is TGTGCCAGCAGTCCAATAGGGGGTCAAGAGACC. Translated: CASSPIGGQET. The whole CDR3 protein is CASSPIGGQETQYF.

With regard to this clone: The read is 3 residues too short to cover the CDR3 end, so that end is filled in from the germline J gene. The chain combines TRBV6-1 with TRBJ2-6, with a possible D match to TRBD1 (5 bases). V shed 3 bases and J shed 0 bases, with 6 bases lying between them. The CDR3 sequence is 15 residues long. Germline-derived CDR1 and CDR2 are MNHNS and SASEGT. The CDR3 bases that were read are TGTGCCAGCAGTGAGGACAACTCTGGGGCCAACGTC. Translated, it gives CASSEDNSGANV. The CDR3 as a whole reads CASSEDNSGANVLTF.

About this clone itself: Coverage ceases 3 residues before the CDR3 finishes, and the germline J gene fills in the end. The chain carries TRBV19 and TRBJ2-7; possibly TRBD2 for D (5 bases). This CDR3 is built from 15 residues. Germline CDR1 is LNHDA and CDR2 is SQIVND (reference sequence). Trimming pared 5 bases from V and 2 bases from J, leaving 16 bases between. The sequenced part of the CDR3 DNA is TGTGCCAGTAGTTTTAGCGTTCCGGAAGCCTACGAG. Encoded protein: CASSFSVPEAYE. The CDR3 reads in full as CASSFSVPEAYEQYF.

Details on this clone: Read coverage stops 3 residues before the CDR3 terminus; the germline J gene supplies the remainder. The chain combines TRBV20-1 with TRBJ2-5; TRBD2 agrees at 10 bases. This CDR3 is 16 amino acids long. In germline, CDR1 is DFQATT, CDR2 SNEGSKA (reference sequence). Germline trimming cut 2 bases from V and 1 base from J; bases unmatched to any gene: 7. The covered CDR3 bases are TGCAGTGCTAGACTCGCTAGCGGGAGCGCCCAAGAGACC. This translates into CSARLASGSAQET. The full CDR3 is CSARLASGSAQETQYF.

Comments on this clone: The read terminates 3 residues ahead of where the CDR3 ends, so the germline J gene completes it. V usage is TRBV11-2 and J usage is TRBJ2-2; D is ambiguous. Germline V gives CDR1 SGHAT, CDR2 FQNNGV. CDR3 length equals 15 residues. With 1 base removed from V and 5 bases from J, the gap between germline ends came to 11 bases. CDR3 sequence: CASSLGRIRTGELFF. The DNA read from the CDR3 is TGTGCCAGCAGCTTAGGACGAATCAGGACCGGGGAG. The whole variable domain, remainder taken from reference TRBV11-2 and TRBJ2-2, is EAGVAQSPRYKIIEKRQSVAFWCNPISGHATLYWYQQILGQGPKLLIQFQNNGVVDDSQLPKDRFSAERLKGVDSTLKIQPAKLEDSAVYLCASSLGRIRTGELFFGEGSRLTVL.

About this clone itself: The read stops 3 residues short of the end of the CDR3; the missing end is completed from the germline J gene. The rearrangement uses TRBV28 and TRBJ1-5; 7 bases agree with TRBD1. Germline V gene data show CDR1 as MDHEN and CDR2 as SYDVKM. The CDR3 consists of 18 residues. The V segment lost 3 bases and the J segment 2 bases; nucleotides outside the gene matches: 13. CDR3 loop: CASSFRGRGADCNQPQHF. The CDR3 bases that were read are TGTGCCAGCAGTTTCCGGGGCAGGGGGGCAGATTGCAATCAGCCC.

To note about this clone: The read halts 3 residues ahead of the CDR3 end, with the missing end drawn from the germline J gene. The rearrangement joins TRBV5-1 to TRBJ1-1; 10 bases map to TRBD1. The CDR3 is 14 residues long. Germline CDR1 is SGHRS and CDR2 is YFSETQ. CDR3 DNA (partial): TGCGCCAGCAGCTTCGGGACAGGGGTTATAGAA. Residues: CASSFGTGVIE. The full-length CDR3 reads as CASSFGTGVIEAFF. Full variable domain (missing parts from reference TRBV5-1 and TRBJ1-1): KAGVTQTPRYLIKTRGQQVTLSCSPISGHRSVSWYQQTPGQGLQFLFEYFSETQRNKGNFPGRFSGRQFSNSRSEMNVSTLELGDSALYLCASSFGTGVIEAFFGQGTRLTVV.

About this clone: The CDR3 end is not reached by the read, which stops 3 residues before it; the germline J gene fills it in. The chain recombines TRBV7-6 with TRBJ1-5, with TRBD1 matching 10 bases. The CDR3 length is 15 residues. The ends lost 5 bases at V and 3 bases at J; junction bases unmatched: 4. The germline V gene has CDR1 SGHVS and CDR2 FNYEAQ. CDR3 DNA, as far as it was read: TGTGCCAGCAGCAGCAGACAGGGGGCCAATCAGCCC. It translates to CASSSRQGANQP. The full CDR3 sequence reads CASSSRQGANQPQHF.

A word on this clone: Coverage ceases 3 residues before the CDR3 finishes, and the germline J gene fills in the end. V is TRBV6-2 or TRBV6-3 and J is TRBJ2-2; 7 bases align to TRBD2. The junction had 7 bases not matched to a gene; V was cut back by 3 bases and J by 3 bases. Germline loops: CDR1 MNHEY, CDR2 SVGEGT. The CDR3 totals 16 residues. The CDR3 here is CASSYHSLADTGELFF. CDR3 bases read: TGTGCCAGCAGTTATCACTCGCTAGCGGACACCGGGGAG.

With regard to this clone: The read terminates 3 residues ahead of where the CDR3 ends, so the germline J gene completes it. This rearrangement joins TRBV7-9 to TRBJ1-5; 10 bases match TRBD1. There are 15 residues in the CDR3. Per germline, CDR1 SEHNR and CDR2 FQNEAQ (reference sequence). Losses at the gene ends were 4 bases for V and 3 bases for J; bases not matched to a gene: 3. The CDR3 is CASSSGTGDNQPQHF. CDR3 bases read: TGTGCCAGCAGCTCCGGGACAGGGGACAATCAGCCC.

About this clone: The read finishes 3 residues shy of the CDR3 end, and the germline J gene is used to complete it. This chain uses TRBV5-1 with TRBJ2-7, with TRBD1 matching 7 bases. J gave up 1 base and V 4 bases, and 11 bases lay outside the gene matches. The CDR3 length is 16 residues. From germline, CDR1 is SGHRS and CDR2 YFSETQ. Partial CDR3 DNA: TGCGCCAGCAGCCTATATCCCGGGACAGAATCCTACGAG. Protein: CASSLYPGTESYE. The CDR3 reads in full as CASSLYPGTESYEQYF.

The CDR3 DNA, read in part, is TGTGCCAGTAGCCCCGACAGGGAGGGTGAAAAA. Its translation: CASSPDREGEK. The whole CDR3 is CASSPDREGEKLFF. The chain links TRBV19 to TRBJ1-4; 7 nucleotides align to TRBD1. The DNA ends 3 residues before the CDR3 does, and the rest of the CDR3 is filled in from the germline J gene. The CDR3 contains 14 residues. CDR1 is LNHDA and CDR2 is SQIVND in the germline V gene (reference sequence). V lost 6 bases, J lost 7 bases, and 8 bases stayed unmatched.

A word on this clone: Coverage ceases 3 residues before the CDR3 finishes, and the germline J gene fills in the end. The chain links TRBV6-1 to TRBJ1-3; weak D call: TRBD1 (6 bases). The length of the CDR3 is 15 residues. In germline, CDR1 is MNHNS, CDR2 SASEGT. The CDR3: CASSEADGQGGTIYF. Incomplete CDR3 DNA: TGTGCCAGCAGTGAAGCGGATGGGCAGGGCGGGACA.

In regard to this clone: The CDR3 is cut off 3 residues early in the read; its end comes from the germline J gene. This rearrangement joins TRBV29-1 to TRBJ1-2; maybe TRBD1 (5 bases). Germline-derived CDR1 and CDR2 are SQVTM and ANQGSEA. V was clipped by 7 bases and J by 5 bases, with 14 bases between them. The CDR3 is 12 amino acids. The CDR3 loop reads CSATEDRYGYTF. CDR3 DNA (partial): TGCAGCGCCACCGAAGACAGATATGGC.

On this clone itself: With the read ending 3 residues before the CDR3 end, the germline J gene is used to fill in that end. V gene TRBV10-3 combines with J gene TRBJ2-7, with TRBD1 matching over 9 bases. Germline loops: CDR1 ENHRY, CDR2 SYGVKD. The CDR3 length is 16 residues. V lost 6 bases to trimming and J lost 0 bases; unmatched junction nucleotides: 9. The sequenced part of the CDR3 DNA is TGTGCCATCAGCTATTCCGGGACAGGGTTCTCCTACGAG. Its translation: CAISYSGTGFSYE. The whole CDR3 sequence is CAISYSGTGFSYEQYF.

With regard to this clone: The CDR3 extends 3 residues past the end of the read, so its final part is completed from the germline J gene. The V call is TRBV10-3, the J call TRBJ2-3; 11 nucleotides match TRBD2. This CDR3 comprises 16 residues. The germline gives CDR1 ENHRY, CDR2 SYGVKD. Trimming removed 0 bases from V and 1 base from J; junction bases left unmatched: 0. The CDR3 loop is CAISESGLAGTDTQYF. CDR3 bases read: TGTGCCATCAGTGAGTCGGGACTAGCGGGCACAGATACG.

To note about this clone: Sequencing ends 3 residues short of the CDR3 end; the germline J gene provides the rest. The chain couples TRBV18 to TRBJ2-3, with D unresolved. The CDR3 length is 15 residues. With 6 bases removed from V and 2 bases from J, the gap between germline ends came to 15 bases. CDR1 is KGHSH and CDR2 is LQKENI in the germline V gene. The CDR3 sequence: CASSSPGDATDTQYF. The part of the CDR3 DNA that was read is TGTGCCAGCTCGTCCCCAGGTGACGCCACAGATACG.

On this clone: The read stops 3 residues short of the end of the CDR3; the missing end is completed from the germline J gene. The chain links TRBV7-9 to TRBJ2-7, with 7 bases identical to TRBD1. Germline-derived CDR1 and CDR2 are SEHNR and FQNEAQ (reference sequence). The CDR3 extends over 14 amino acids. With 5 bases clipped from V and 4 bases from J, the junction kept 8 bases outside the gene matches. CDR3 DNA (partial): TGTGCCAGCAGCCCCCGGGACAGACGTTACGAG. Protein product: CASSPRDRRYE. In full, the CDR3 reads CASSPRDRRYEQYF.

Notes on this clone: The CDR3 end lies 3 residues beyond the end of the read and is filled in from the germline J gene. This chain connects TRBV24-1 to TRBJ2-4; TRBD2 matches 13 bases. The V and J ends lost 4 bases and 2 bases, in that order; junction bases with no gene match: 7. Germline V gene sequence: CDR1 KGHDR, CDR2 SFDVKD. There are 18 residues in the CDR3. The covered CDR3 bases are TGTGCCACCAGTGACTGGGGGACTAGCGGGAAATCCAAAAACATT. Translation gives CATSDWGTSGKSKNI. The complete CDR3 sequence is CATSDWGTSGKSKNIQYF.